A selection of T cell receptor beta chains follows, all from one sample in a study of blood T cell repertoires in COVID-19. TCRdb's copy holds only in-frame clones and misses some; the assay was immunoSEQ multiplex PCR. Among about 70,000 clones listed, 81% were seen once. Sequencing input: peripheral blood. Source of these receptors: an elderly man with acute or convalescent COVID-19. Each CDR3 is given with its conserved first and last residue. D genes are given only for firm matches. Expanded clones are given a class, and other clones once, few, many or no size at all.

>TRBV19|TRBD1|.|TRBJ2-5
CASSSPGQGSMETQYF
TGTGCCAGTAGTAGCCCCGGACAGGGTAGTATGGAGACCCAGTACTTC
>TRBV19|TRBD1|once|TRBJ1-2
CASRTGGEYGYTF
TGTGCCAGCCGTACAGGGGGCGAATATGGCTACACCTTC
>TRBV28|.|.|TRBJ2-1
CASSLLGSAGLSYNEQFF
TGTGCCAGCAGTTTATTAGGATCGGCGGGACTTTCCTACAATGAGCAGTTCTTC
>TRBV5-1|TRBD1|few|TRBJ2-2
CASSLNPGQGNTGELFF
TGCGCCAGCAGCTTGAATCCGGGACAGGGGAACACCGGGGAGCTGTTTTTT
>TRBV10-3|TRBD1|.|TRBJ2-7
CAIWTGEDHEQYF
TGTGCCATTTGGACAGGGGAGGACCACGAGCAGTACTTC
>TRBV19|.|.|TRBJ2-3
CASSLGERADTQYF
TGTGCCAGTAGTTTAGGGGAGCGAGCAGATACGCAGTATTTT
>TRBV28|.|.|TRBJ1-5
CASSLRVQPQHF
TGTGCCAGCAGTTTACGGGTTCAGCCCCAGCATTTT
>TRBV19|TRBD2|.|TRBJ2-5
CASTPGLAFETQYF
TGTGCCAGTACCCCGGGACTAGCGTTTGAGACCCAGTACTTC
>TRBV19|TRBD1|.|TRBJ1-5
CASSSPGTGERNQPQHF
TGTGCCAGTAGTTCACCCGGGACAGGGGAACGAAATCAGCCCCAGCATTTT
>TRBV15|TRBD2|.|TRBJ2-1
CATSRDVAERLAGSYNEQFF
TGTGCCACCAGCAGAGATGTCGCAGAGCGGCTAGCGGGGTCTTACAATGAGCAGTTCTTC
>TRBV5-1|.|.|TRBJ2-3
CASSAGQPTDTQYF
TGCGCCAGCAGCGCCGGACAGCCCACAGATACGCAGTATTTT
>TRBV6-5|.|.|TRBJ2-7
CASGQGPSYEQYF
TGTGCCAGCGGGCAGGGGCCTTCCTACGAGCAGTACTTC
>TRBV7-2|.|.|TRBJ1-6
CASSLGTVAPLHF
TGTGCCAGCAGCTTAGGTACAGTGGCACCCCTCCACTTT
>TRBV28|.|.|TRBJ1-1
CASSLGTPSRFMNTEAFF
TGTGCCAGCAGTTTAGGGACACCCAGCCGATTCATGAACACTGAAGCTTTCTTT
>TRBV5-6|.|.|TRBJ2-5
CASIQLGGETQYF
TGTGCCAGCATTCAACTTGGGGGCGAGACCCAGTACTTC
>TRBV28|.|.|TRBJ1-4
CASSLDQAPNEKLFF
TGTGCCAGCAGCTTAGACCAGGCGCCCAATGAAAAACTGTTTTTT
>TRBV7-8|.|.|TRBJ2-7
CASSSWGDGSYEQYF
TGTGCCAGCAGCTCTTGGGGGGATGGCAGCTACGAGCAGTACTTC
>TRBV7-9|TRBD1|.|TRBJ2-4
CASSKGEGQGAIQYF
TGTGCCAGCAGCAAGGGGGAGGGACAGGGCGCCATTCAGTACTTC
>TRBV18|TRBD2|.|TRBJ2-2
CASSPSQGRDTGELFF
TGTGCCAGCTCACCAAGCCAAGGGAGGGACACCGGGGAGCTGTTTTTT
>TRBV6-4|.|few|TRBJ2-7
CASSEGAVSPDKQYF
TGTGCCAGCAGTGAGGGAGCGGTCTCACCGGATAAGCAGTACTTC
>TRBV7-3|TRBD2|.|TRBJ2-1
CASSLHGGGSREQFF
TGCGCCAGCAGCTTACACGGCGGGGGGTCCAGGGAGCAGTTCTTC
>TRBV3-1/TRBV3-2|TRBD2|.|TRBJ2-1
CASSIAGAYNEQFF
TGTGCCAGCAGTATAGCGGGGGCTTACAATGAGCAGTTCTTC
>TRBV7-2|TRBD2|.|TRBJ2-5
CASSPEGLRQETQYF
TGTGCCAGCAGCCCCGAGGGACTACGACAAGAGACCCAGTACTTC
>TRBV24-1|.|.|TRBJ2-5
CATSDPQSSGLETQYF
TGTGCCACCAGTGATCCCCAATCTTCGGGATTGGAGACCCAGTACTTC
>TRBV10-3|.|.|TRBJ2-2
CAISGRPLNTGELFF
TGTGCCATCAGCGGGAGACCCCTGAACACCGGGGAGCTGTTTTTT
>TRBV6-4|.|.|TRBJ2-3
CASSAGDTQYF
TGTGCCAGCAGCGCCGGGGATACGCAGTATTTT
>TRBV2|TRBD1|.|TRBJ1-4
CASRARQGYEKLFF
TGTGCCAGCAGAGCCCGACAGGGTTACGAAAAACTGTTTTTT
>TRBV6-2/TRBV6-3|.|.|TRBJ1-1
CASSYPLGLARNTEAFF
TGTGCCAGCAGTTACCCCCTTGGACTGGCGCGGAACACTGAAGCTTTCTTT
>TRBV12-3/TRBV12-4|.|.|TRBJ1-3
CASSISTIYF
TGTGCCAGCAGTATCAGCACCATATATTTT
>TRBV19|TRBD2|.|TRBJ2-1
CASSISGGAYNEQFF
TGTGCCAGTAGTATTAGCGGGGGGGCTTACAATGAGCAGTTCTTC
>TRBV28|.|few|TRBJ2-1
CAIRTAESDEQFF
TGTGCCATCCGGACAGCCGAGAGCGATGAGCAGTTCTTC
>TRBV20-1|.|.|TRBJ2-1
CSAKDDEQFF
TGCAGTGCTAAAGACGATGAGCAGTTCTTC
>TRBV11-1|.|.|TRBJ1-1
CASSLDGAEAFF
TGTGCCAGCAGCTTAGACGGGGCTGAAGCTTTCTTT
>TRBV5-6|.|.|TRBJ2-3
CASSLMGAGDTQYF
TGTGCCAGCAGCTTGATGGGGGCGGGAGATACGCAGTATTTT
>TRBV30|.|.|TRBJ1-2
CAWRTDNYGYTF
TGTGCCTGGCGCACTGATAACTATGGCTACACCTTC
>TRBV10-3|TRBD1|.|TRBJ1-1
CAIRKPGTGGLMNTEAFF
TGTGCCATCAGGAAACCCGGGACAGGGGGCCTCATGAACACTGAAGCTTTCTTT
>TRBV5-1|TRBD2|.|TRBJ2-1
CASSTTSGGKRGQFF
TGCGCCAGCAGCACGACTAGCGGGGGAAAAAGAGGGCAGTTCTTC
>TRBV5-1|.|.|TRBJ2-3
CASSSRDPGRADTQYF
TGCGCCAGCAGCTCCCGGGACCCCGGGAGAGCAGATACGCAGTATTTT
>TRBV9|.|.|TRBJ2-7
CASSVGAGTNYEQYF
TGTGCCAGCAGCGTAGGGGCGGGAACAAACTACGAGCAGTACTTC
>TRBV2|.|.|TRBJ2-7
CASSAEGYEQYF
TGTGCCAGCAGTGCGGAGGGCTACGAGCAGTACTTC
>TRBV18|.|.|TRBJ2-5
CASSPTSSETQYF
TGTGCCAGCTCACCTACTAGTTCGGAGACCCAGTACTTC
>TRBV5-1|TRBD2|.|TRBJ2-1
CASSLAAGGIGEQFF
TGCGCCAGCAGCTTGGCCGCGGGGGGGATTGGTGAGCAGTTCTTC
>TRBV10-3|TRBD1|.|TRBJ2-1
CAISTGQGIRNEQFF
TGTGCCATCAGTACTGGACAGGGAATCCGCAATGAGCAGTTCTTC
>TRBV7-6|.|.|TRBJ2-1
CASSTQGRGLLGEQFF
TGTGCCAGCAGCACCCAGGGGCGTGGACTCTTAGGGGAGCAGTTCTTC
>TRBV5-6|TRBD1|medium-sized|TRBJ1-2
CASSLVKGAKGYTF
TGTGCCAGCAGCTTGGTCAAGGGGGCGAAAGGCTACACCTTC